This T cell receptor (beta chain) derives from a study of neurological immune-mediated disorders. Study results and caveats: The most TCR clonal expansion was seen in HTLV-1-associated myelopathy, and the least was seen in multiple sclerosis, which fell below healthy controls.

5'RACE with 10-nucleotide random UMIs generated the cDNA. TCRdb independently ran MiXCR on the 5' RACE reads; one entry per CDR3 protein. The table records some 79,000 distinct CDR3 sequences, 14% of them present only once. In Maryland, USA, blood bank volunteers were the healthy controls. The CDR3 is made up of 14 amino acids. The V gene end was trimmed by 5 bases and the J gene end by 4 bases; junction bases not matched to a gene: 5. The germline V gene has CDR1 DFQATT and CDR2 SNEGSKA (reference sequence). This clonotype was picked up many times. Antigen: not known. The gene calls are TRBV20-1 and TRBJ1-5, with TRBD1 matching 10 bases. The sequence came from a woman in her forties or fifties in good health. Source material: PBMCs. Written as DNA, the CDR3 is TGCAGTGCTGGTGGACAGGGGGGAAATCAGCCCCAGCATTTT. Translation: CSAGGQGGNQPQHF.